The 31 T cell receptor beta chains below were found in one sample sequenced in a study of blood T cell repertoires in COVID-19. Repertoires were generated with immunoSEQ multiplex PCR, while TCRdb's copy carries only in-frame clones and drops some. The table includes some 98,000 clones, around 82% detected once. Material: peripheral blood. These receptors were taken from a man aged 65 to 79 with active or convalescent COVID-19.

The rearrangement uses TRBV27 and TRBJ1-6; unclear D gene. The V end lost 8 bases, the J end lost 0 bases, and 11 bases lay between the germline ends. The CDR3 length is 15 residues. Looked up from germline, CDR1 is MNHEY and CDR2 is SMNVEV (reference sequence). CDR3 sequence reads: CASRPEGSYNSPLHF. The CDR3 DNA reads as TGTGCCAGCCGACCCGAGGGCTCCTATAATTCACCCCTCCACTTT.

This chain connects TRBV4-2 to TRBJ2-1; TRBD1 matches 7 bases. CDR3 size: 17 residues. V lost 0 bases and J lost 9; bases outside the gene matches: 14. CDR1 is LGHNA and CDR2 is YNFKEQ in the germline V gene. The CDR3 is CASSQEPGQVFIGEQFF. DNA of the CDR3: TGTGCCAGCAGCCAAGAGCCCGGACAGGTATTTATAGGTGAGCAGTTCTTC.

The chain couples TRBV10-2 to TRBJ2-7; 9 bases are shared with TRBD1. CDR3 length equals 13 residues. V lost 5 bases to trimming and J lost 4 bases; unmatched junction nucleotides: 3. Germline V CDR1 and CDR2: WSHSY, SAAADI. The CDR3 DNA reads as TGCGCCAGCAGTTCAGACAGGGGGTACGAGCAGTACTTC. Translation: CASSSDRGYEQYF.

The V gene is TRBV5-1, the J gene TRBJ1-2, with 8 nucleotides matching TRBD1. CDR3 length: 15 amino acids. Unmatched junction bases numbered 10, after V lost 4 bases and J lost 5 bases. From germline, CDR1 is SGHRS and CDR2 YFSETQ. This CDR3 is CASSKGQEVGYGYTF. CDR3 coding DNA: TGCGCCAGCAGCAAGGGACAGGAGGTTGGTTATGGCTACACCTTC.

This chain uses TRBV18 with TRBJ1-3, with D perhaps TRBD1 (5 bases). V lost 2 bases to trimming and J lost 4 bases, with 12 bases between them. This CDR3 spans 15 amino acids. Looked up from germline, CDR1 is KGHSH and CDR2 is LQKENI. CDR3 bases: TGTGCCAGCTCACCAAGCAGGGTCATCGGAAACACCATATATTTT. Protein sequence: CASSPSRVIGNTIYF.

The chain carries TRBV7-8 and TRBJ2-7, with D uncertain. The CDR3 loop spans 11 amino acids. The V gene's germline CDR1 is SGHVS and CDR2 FQNEAQ. Trimming stripped 5 bases from V and 9 bases from J, with 11 bases between. This CDR3 reads CASSQSLVQYF. CDR3 sequence (DNA): TGTGCCAGCAGCCAAAGCCTGGTGCAGTACTTC.

A single count supports this clone. The chain couples TRBV20-1 to TRBJ1-2; D ambiguous. This CDR3 region has 9 residues. Germline V gene lookup returns CDR1 DFQATT and CDR2 SNEGSKA (reference sequence). V dropped 4 bases and J dropped 7 bases, with 4 bases sitting between them. CDR3 nucleotide sequence: TGCAGTGCTACTCGTGGCTACACCTTC. Its protein product is CSATRGYTF.

This chain connects TRBV3-1 (or the pseudogene TRBV3-2) to TRBJ2-7; D is unresolved. The CDR3 is 13 amino acids. V was pared by 2 bases and J by 3 bases, with 8 bases between. Per the germline V gene, CDR1 is LGHDT and CDR2 is YNNKEL (reference sequence). The CDR3 loop reads CASSQLSGYEQYF. CDR3 coding DNA: TGTGCCAGCAGCCAACTCTCGGGCTACGAGCAGTACTTC.

Only a few counts were recorded for this clone. J is TRBJ1-2 and V is TRBV5-1; D is undetermined. The length of the CDR3 is 13 residues. Germline V gene data show CDR1 as SGHRS and CDR2 as YFSETQ. The V end lost 0 bases, the J end lost 8 bases, and 11 bases lay between the germline ends. The CDR3 here is CASSLGGFYGYTF. Written as DNA, the CDR3 is TGCGCCAGCAGCTTGGGAGGCTTTTACGGCTACACCTTC.

V is TRBV18 and J is TRBJ1-3, with 10 bases identical to TRBD1. CDR3 length equals 19 residues. The V gene's germline CDR1 is KGHSH and CDR2 LQKENI. V lost 2 bases, J lost 0 bases, and 10 bases stayed unmatched. The CDR3 protein is CASSPREGTGVSSGNTIYF. CDR3 DNA: TGTGCCAGCTCACCAAGAGAGGGGACAGGGGTTTCCTCTGGAAACACCATATATTTT.

This rearrangement joins TRBV18 to TRBJ2-3; no clear D gene. This CDR3 spans 13 amino acids. The germline V gene has CDR1 KGHSH and CDR2 LQKENI. Trimming removed 10 bases at V and 6 bases at J, with 17 bases between. The CDR3 DNA reads TGTGCCACTAGTCCAAACCCCGGGGATACGCAGTATTTT. It translates to CATSPNPGDTQYF. The full variable domain, in which reference TRBV18 and TRBJ2-3 provide the parts outside the CDR3, is NAGVMQNPRHLVRRRGQEARLRCSPMKGHSHVYWYRQLPEEGLKFMVYLQKENIIDESGMPKERFSAEFPKEGPSILRIQQVVRGDSAAYFCATSPNPGDTQYFGPGTRLTVL.

The chain links TRBV6-5 to TRBJ1-2; D not certain. Trimming stripped 6 bases from V and 3 bases from J, with 5 bases between. The CDR3 contains 11 residues. In germline, CDR1 is MNHEY, CDR2 SVGAGI. In nucleotides, the CDR3 is TGTGCCAGCAGGGCAGACTATGGCTACACCTTC. Translated: CASRADYGYTF.

The chain uses TRBV4-3 and TRBJ2-3; D perhaps matches TRBD2 (5 bases). CDR1 is LGHNA and CDR2 is YSLEER in the germline V gene. Trimming cost V 0 bases and J 2 bases, with 9 bases left between them. This CDR3 has 15 amino acids. CDR3 in DNA: TGCGCCAGCAGCCAAGATAGGACTCCCACAGATACGCAGTATTTT. Its protein is CASSQDRTPTDTQYF.

The genes are TRBV7-9 and TRBJ2-4; 9 bases fit TRBD1. The CDR3 runs to 16 residues. The V gene end was trimmed by 5 bases and the J gene end by 4 bases; junction bases not matched to a gene: 9. Germline V gives CDR1 SEHNR, CDR2 FQNEAQ (reference sequence). The CDR3: CASSPTDRGTKNIQYF. The CDR3 region has the DNA TGTGCCAGCAGCCCTACCGACAGGGGGACGAAAAACATTCAGTACTTC.

The rearrangement uses TRBV7-8 and TRBJ2-4; D might be TRBD2 (6 bases). V was pared by 1 base and J by 0 bases, with 19 bases between. Germline CDR1 reads SGHVS; CDR2 reads FQNEAQ. The CDR3 runs to 19 residues. CDR3 nucleotides: TGTGCCAGCAGCTTAGGCGGCCTCCTTTCGGGAGCAGCCAAAAACATTCAGTACTTC. Translated, it gives CASSLGGLLSGAAKNIQYF. The full variable domain, rest sourced from reference TRBV7-8 and TRBJ2-4, is GAGVSQSPRYKVAKRGQDVALRCDPISGHVSLFWYQQALGQGPEFLTYFQNEAQLDKSGLPSDRFFAERPEGSVSTLKIQRTQQEDSAVYLCASSLGGLLSGAAKNIQYFGAGTRLSVL.

The CDR3 nucleotides are TGTGCCAGCAGACTAGCGGGGGCCGCGAACAATGAGCAGTTCTTC. Translation gives CASRLAGAANNEQFF. V and J are TRBV6-5 and TRBJ2-1; 11 bases agree with TRBD2. The CDR3 consists of 15 residues. Germline lookup yields CDR1 MNHEY and CDR2 SVGAGI. Germline trimming cut 6 bases from V and 5 bases from J; bases unmatched to any gene: 6.

The rearrangement joins TRBV21-1 to TRBJ2-5; TRBD2 reflects the table's D call only, with no check against the DNA. TRBV21-1 represents a pseudogene. There are 17 residues in the CDR3. CDR3 DNA sequence: TGTGCCGCCTCAAGGGCTAGCGGGGGGCGAATACAAGAGACCCAGTACTTC. It encodes CAASRASGGRIQETQYF.

This clone was recorded a few times. The chain carries TRBV7-9 and TRBJ2-1, with no clear D. The germline V gene has CDR1 SEHNR and CDR2 FQNEAQ (reference sequence). V gave up 2 bases and J gave up 12 bases, with 14 bases separating them. The CDR3 is made up of 13 amino acids. The CDR3 region has the DNA TGTGCCAGCAGCTTACCTTACTCCCGTTCGCAGTTCTTC. Amino acids: CASSLPYSRSQFF.

The J gene is TRBJ1-2, the V gene TRBV4-3, with 8 bases aligning to TRBD1. V lost 2 bases, J lost 2 bases, and 4 bases stayed unmatched. Germline V gives CDR1 LGHNA, CDR2 YSLEER. The CDR3 has 15 residues. Here the CDR3 DNA reads TGCGCCAGCAGCCAATACAGGGGGGAAAACTATGGCTACACCTTC. As protein: CASSQYRGENYGYTF.

V and J are TRBV5-4 and TRBJ2-7; 8 bases line up with TRBD1. CDR1 is SGHNT and CDR2 is YYREEE in the germline V gene (reference sequence). J was trimmed by 3 bases and V by 4 bases; bases with no gene match: 9. The CDR3 length is 15 residues. CDR3 residues: CASSPDPGTGYEQYF. The CDR3 DNA reads as TGTGCCAGCAGCCCCGATCCCGGGACAGGCTACGAGCAGTACTTC.

This clone was detected once. This sequence joins TRBV11-2 and TRBJ2-5; maybe TRBD2 (5 bases). CDR1 and CDR2 from the germline V gene are SGHAT and FQNNGV. The CDR3 runs 14 residues. Trimming left V 1 base short and J 7 bases short, with 13 bases between. This chain's CDR3 is CASSLVASLWTQYF. The DNA for the CDR3 is TGTGCCAGCAGCTTAGTAGCGAGTCTGTGGACCCAGTACTTC.

The chain links TRBV11-3 to TRBJ2-7, with D perhaps matching TRBD2 (6 bases). This CDR3 region has 15 residues. Trimming left V 3 bases short and J 0 bases short, with 12 bases between. The V gene's germline CDR1 is SGHNT and CDR2 YENEEA. The CDR3 DNA follows: TGTGCCAGCAGCTTGCGAACGGGGGACTCCTACGAGCAGTACTTC. Its protein product is CASSLRTGDSYEQYF.

The chain uses TRBV7-3 and TRBJ2-3; TRBD2 matches 11 bases. CDR1 and CDR2 from the germline V gene are SGHTA and FQGTGA. The CDR3 covers 13 residues. J gave up 8 bases and V 5 bases, and 3 bases lay outside the gene matches. The CDR3 protein is CASSNLAGGTQYF. CDR3 nucleotide sequence: TGTGCCAGCAGCAACCTAGCGGGGGGTACGCAGTATTTT.

This clone was found a few times. The V and J genes are TRBV7-2 and TRBJ2-7; a possible D gene is TRBD2 (6 bases). Germline V CDR1 and CDR2: SGHTA, FQGNSA. This CDR3 comprises 16 residues. V lost 0 bases to trimming and J lost 0 bases, with 12 bases between them. For the CDR3, the DNA is TGTGCCAGCAGCTTAGCCGGGACTTCGAGCTCCTACGAGCAGTACTTC. This gives the protein CASSLAGTSSSYEQYF.

V usage is TRBV6-5 and J usage is TRBJ2-1; 13 bases agree with TRBD2. With V trimmed by 5 bases and J by 9 bases, 7 bases remained unmatched. Germline CDR1 MNHEY, CDR2 SVGAGI. This CDR3 contains 15 residues. This CDR3 reads CASSPTSGGAGEQFF. CDR3 in DNA: TGTGCCAGCAGTCCAACTAGCGGGGGGGCCGGTGAGCAGTTCTTC.

The CDR3 bases are TGTGCCAGCTCACCAAACGGCGGCGAGCAGTACTTC. The encoded protein is CASSPNGGEQYF. The chain links TRBV18 to TRBJ2-7; D is uncertain. V lost 2 bases and J lost 6, with 8 bases in between. CDR1 KGHSH and CDR2 LQKENI come from the germline V gene. This CDR3 region has 12 residues. Using reference TRBV18 and TRBJ2-7 for the parts outside the CDR3, the full variable domain is NAGVMQNPRHLVRRRGQEARLRCSPMKGHSHVYWYRQLPEEGLKFMVYLQKENIIDESGMPKERFSAEFPKEGPSILRIQQVVRGDSAAYFCASSPNGGEQYFGPGTRLTVT.

This sequence joins TRBV10-3 and TRBJ1-1; TRBD1 matches at 9 bases. V trimming: 6 bases; J trimming: 7 bases; junction bases outside the gene matches: 3. Germline loops: CDR1 ENHRY, CDR2 SYGVKD. This CDR3 contains 12 residues. The CDR3 is CAIRGQGNEAFF. The CDR3 bases are TGTGCCATCAGGGGACAGGGAAATGAAGCTTTCTTT.

The chain is built from TRBV11-2 and TRBJ2-7; D remains ambiguous. This CDR3 spans 13 amino acids. Trimming shortened V by 5 bases and J by 3 bases, and 11 bases separated the two germline ends. From germline, CDR1 is SGHAT and CDR2 FQNNGV. The CDR3 DNA sequence: TGTGCCAGCAGCCTCTCACAGATCTACGAGCAGTACTTC. This translates into CASSLSQIYEQYF.

This clone was detected a few times. The CDR3 loop reads CASTLAGVSDTGELFF. The CDR3 DNA reads TGCGCCAGCACCCTGGCCGGGGTATCGGACACCGGGGAGCTGTTTTTT. The V gene is TRBV4-1, the J gene TRBJ2-2; TRBD2 is a possible D gene (5 bases). V gave up 7 bases and J gave up 3 bases, with 18 bases separating them. Germline lookup yields CDR1 MGHRA and CDR2 YSYEKL. This CDR3 spans 16 amino acids.

V is TRBV19 and J is TRBJ1-2; D not certain. V lost 2 bases to trimming and J lost 4 bases, with 14 bases between them. Germline lookup yields CDR1 LNHDA and CDR2 SQIVND (reference sequence). This CDR3 region has 15 residues. Written as DNA, the CDR3 is TGTGCCAGTAGTATACCGGGAAGATTCTTCTATGGCTACACCTTC. This sequence encodes CASSIPGRFFYGYTF.

The chain has TRBV29-1 and TRBJ1-1; 7 bases are shared with TRBD1. Germline V gene sequence: CDR1 SQVTM, CDR2 ANQGSEA. This CDR3 comprises 14 residues. After removal of 4 bases from V and 4 bases from J, the junction contained 9 bases not matched to a gene. The CDR3 DNA sequence: TGCAGCGTTGGGAGACAGGGTTTCGGCACTGAAGCTTTCTTT. Encoded protein: CSVGRQGFGTEAFF.